The 20 T cell receptor beta chains reported below all come from one sample, sequenced in a study of radiation and T cells in renal cell carcinoma. Profiling relied on immunoSEQ multiplex PCR, and the TCRdb table lists in-frame clones only, not all of them. Among about 24,000 clones listed, 40% to 55% were seen once. Sample treatment: 15 Gy SBRT to primary tumor, nephrectomy 4 weeks later. Sample: tumor tissue, taken from a patient whose treatment included radiotherapy and nephrectomy. The receptors derive from a woman aged 45-60 years with renal cell carcinoma.

The CDR3 loop is CASSLSLRETQYF. The CDR3 DNA reads as TGTGCCAGCAGCTTATCATTACGAGAGACCCAGTACTTC. The rearrangement joins TRBV7-8 to TRBJ2-5; D unresolved. Trimming removed 2 bases at V and 4 bases at J, with 8 bases between. CDR1 SGHVS and CDR2 FQNEAQ come from the germline V gene. The CDR3 is 13 amino acids.

The chain recombines TRBV4-1 with TRBJ1-1, with D uncertain. This CDR3 region has 15 residues. Germline V lookup: CDR1 MGHRA, CDR2 YSYEKL. V was shortened by 3 bases and J by 3 bases, with 14 bases between the two germline ends. The CDR3 DNA is TGCGCCAGCAGCCACCCGGGGTCTCGAGACACTGAAGCTTTCTTT. It yields the protein CASSHPGSRDTEAFF.

The V call is TRBV2, the J call TRBJ2-7; D call uncertain. This CDR3 has 13 amino acids. Trimming removed 3 bases at V and 3 bases at J, with 9 bases between. Looked up from germline, CDR1 is SNHLY and CDR2 is FYNNEI. CDR3 coding DNA: TGTGCCAGCAGTGAGGGCGCACTCTACGAGCAGTACTTC. This sequence encodes CASSEGALYEQYF. The variable domain in full, completed from reference TRBV2 and TRBJ2-7, reads EPEVTQTPSHQVTQMGQEVILRCVPISNHLYFYWYRQILGQKVEFLVSFYNNEISEKSEIFDDQFSVERPDGSNFTLKIRSTKLEDSAMYFCASSEGALYEQYFGPGTRLTVT.

This clone showed up just once. This chain connects TRBV4-1 to TRBJ2-1; D uncertain. Per germline, CDR1 MGHRA and CDR2 YSYEKL. The V and J ends lost 10 bases and 7 bases respectively, with 11 bases between them. This CDR3 comprises 11 residues. The CDR3 spells CAISSWNEQFF. The DNA for the CDR3 is TGCGCCATCTCAAGCTGGAATGAGCAGTTCTTC.

This clone has ten or more counts. This chain uses TRBV10-2 with TRBJ2-7; D is unresolved. Germline assignment: CDR1 WSHSY and CDR2 SAAADI. V lost 1 base and J lost 4, with 11 bases in between. The CDR3 is 14 amino acids. CDR3 amino acids: CASSEYDVGYEQYF. The CDR3 DNA sequence: TGCGCCAGCAGTGAGTACGACGTGGGATACGAGCAGTACTTC.

V gene TRBV5-1 combines with J gene TRBJ1-2, with no clear D. The CDR3 has 15 amino acids. CDR1 is SGHRS and CDR2 is YFSETQ in the germline V gene. V was pared by 0 bases and J by 3 bases, with 12 bases between. The CDR3: CASSLDGSIYYGYTF. The CDR3 nucleotides read TGCGCCAGCAGCTTGGACGGCAGCATATACTATGGCTACACCTTC. Based on the CDR3 plus reference TRBV5-1 and TRBJ1-2, the full variable domain is KAGVTQTPRYLIKTRGQQVTLSCSPISGHRSVSWYQQTPGQGLQFLFEYFSETQRNKGNFPGRFSGRQFSNSRSEMNVSTLELGDSALYLCASSLDGSIYYGYTFGSGTRLTVV.

The chain has TRBV4-2 and TRBJ1-1, with D tentatively TRBD1 (5 bases). This CDR3 has 14 residues. Germline CDR1 is LGHNA and CDR2 is YNFKEQ. Trimming removed 1 base at V and 5 bases at J, with 11 bases between. The CDR3 is CASSQGGSPTEAFF. In DNA, the CDR3 is TGTGCCAGCAGCCAAGGGGGGTCGCCGACTGAAGCTTTCTTT.

The V gene is TRBV5-1, the J gene TRBJ1-1, with 10 bases fitting TRBD1. This CDR3 has 14 residues. CDR1 and CDR2 from the germline V gene are SGHRS and YFSETQ. V was pared by 6 bases and J by 3 bases, with 5 bases of the junction left unmatched. This chain's CDR3 is CASKTGTGDTEAFF. The DNA for the CDR3 is TGCGCCAGCAAAACCGGGACAGGGGACACTGAAGCTTTCTTT.

The chain combines TRBV9 with TRBJ2-3, with TRBD1 matching 8 bases. The CDR3 loop spans 14 amino acids. Germline loops: CDR1 SGDLS, CDR2 YYNGEE. V lost 4 bases to trimming and J lost 5 bases; unmatched junction nucleotides: 6. The CDR3 nucleotides are TGTGCCAGCAGCTTCGGACAGGGTGGAGATACGCAGTATTTT. It translates to CASSFGQGGDTQYF.

The chain is built from TRBV6-1 and TRBJ1-3, with D unresolved. There are 13 residues in the CDR3. Germline lookup yields CDR1 MNHNS and CDR2 SASEGT. Trimming pared 5 bases from V and 1 base from J, leaving 6 bases between. The CDR3 region has the DNA TGTGCCAGCAGTTATATTTCTGGAAACACCATATATTTT. Translating gives CASSYISGNTIYF.

In this sample, this clone turned up once. The gene calls are TRBV7-2 and TRBJ2-5; TRBD2 is a possible D gene (5 bases). The V end was cut by 4 bases, the J end by 3 bases, with 12 bases between. From germline, CDR1 is SGHTA and CDR2 FQGNSA. This CDR3 has 14 residues. CDR3 DNA sequence: TGTGCCAGCAGCTGGAGGCCTCGGGAAGAGACCCAGTACTTC. Amino acids: CASSWRPREETQYF.

This sequence joins TRBV19 and TRBJ1-2; D remains unclear. V shed 2 bases and J shed 1 base, with 5 bases lying between them. The CDR3 runs to 13 residues. The germline V gene encodes CDR1 LNHDA and CDR2 SQIVND (reference sequence). The CDR3 reads CASSISLNYGYTF. DNA of the CDR3: TGTGCCAGTAGTATAAGCCTTAACTATGGCTACACCTTC.

This clone was seen more than once but under ten times. The chain has TRBV7-2 and TRBJ1-1, with 8 nucleotides matching TRBD1. This CDR3 region has 14 residues. Germline CDR1 reads SGHTA; CDR2 reads FQGNSA. With V trimmed by 7 bases and J by 3 bases, 7 bases remained unmatched. The chain's CDR3 is CASKTGTGYTEAFF. The DNA of the CDR3 is TGTGCCAGCAAGACCGGGACAGGATACACTGAAGCTTTCTTT.

The V gene is TRBV9, the J gene TRBJ2-1; 10 positions agree with TRBD2. J gave up 8 bases and V 4 bases, and 9 bases lay outside the gene matches. Germline CDR1 reads SGDLS; CDR2 reads YYNGEE. CDR3 length: 15 residues. The CDR3 nucleotides are TGTGCCAGCAGCACAGCGGGGGGGCATTTTTATGAGCAGTTCTTC. Translating it yields CASSTAGGHFYEQFF.

The DNA of the CDR3 is TGTGCCAGCAGCTTAACCGGGACAGACGATGGCTACACCTTC. Residues: CASSLTGTDDGYTF. The rearrangement joins TRBV7-8 to TRBJ1-2; the match to TRBD1 covers 7 bases. V lost 2 bases to trimming and J lost 6 bases; unmatched junction nucleotides: 6. The germline CDR1 and CDR2 sequences are SGHVS and FQNEAQ. The CDR3 contains 14 residues.

This clone was seen at least ten times. The DNA for the CDR3 is TGCGCCAGCAGCCAAGATTCTAAAGGGAACTACGAGCAGTACTTC. It yields the protein CASSQDSKGNYEQYF. This rearrangement joins TRBV4-3 to TRBJ2-7; D is undetermined. The germline V gene has CDR1 LGHNA and CDR2 YSLEER. Trimming removed 0 bases at V and 3 bases at J, with 12 bases between. CDR3 length: 15 residues.

The chain links TRBV6-6 to TRBJ2-7; D is perhaps TRBD1 (6 bases). The CDR3 runs 14 residues. Trimming pared 0 bases from V and 3 bases from J, leaving 9 bases between. Germline CDR1 MNHNY, CDR2 SVGAGI (reference sequence). CDR3 region: CASSYSQGRYEQYF. CDR3 coding DNA: TGTGCCAGCAGTTACTCCCAGGGGCGCTACGAGCAGTACTTC.

This clone was counted between two and nine times. This CDR3 is CASSLTGYRGTEAFF. The CDR3 DNA follows: TGTGCCAGCAGCTTAACGGGATACAGGGGAACTGAAGCTTTCTTT. V gene TRBV7-9 combines with J gene TRBJ1-1; 7 bases are shared with TRBD1. The CDR3 sequence is 15 residues long. V lost 2 bases and J lost 5; bases outside the gene matches: 8. Germline lookup yields CDR1 SEHNR and CDR2 FQNEAQ (reference sequence).

Sample share makes this clone medium-sized. This rearrangement joins TRBV5-5 to TRBJ1-2, with 8 bases lining up with TRBD1. Losses at the gene ends were 3 bases for V and 8 bases for J; bases not matched to a gene: 12. The CDR3 covers 15 residues. From germline, CDR1 is SGHKS and CDR2 YYEKEE (reference sequence). In nucleotides, the CDR3 is TGTGCCAGCAGCTCCGCCCCAGACAGGGGTATCGGCTACACCTTC. Protein product: CASSSAPDRGIGYTF.

This rearrangement joins TRBV7-2 to TRBJ1-4; 7 positions match TRBD1. There are 15 residues in the CDR3. V was clipped by 5 bases and J by 5 bases; unmatched bases: 8. The germline V gene has CDR1 SGHTA and CDR2 FQGNSA. The CDR3 region has the DNA TGTGCCAGCAGCCAACAGACAGGGCAAAATGAAAAACTGTTTTTT. Protein sequence: CASSQQTGQNEKLFF.